Below are 20 T cell receptor beta chains sequenced from a single sample in a study of cytomegalovirus exposure and HLA in healthy donors. PCR primers comprised 60 Vbeta and 13 Jbeta primers. Using immunoSEQ multiplex PCR, the repertoire was profiled, and TCRdb retains in-frame clones only, with some absent. The data contain 99,000 or so clones, around four fifths of them singletons. Sequenced sample: PBMCs. The receptors originated from a woman in her thirties or forties in good health and CMV-seropositive.

The J gene is TRBJ1-2, the V gene TRBV2; TRBD1 is a possible D gene (6 bases). Germline CDR1 and CDR2: SNHLY and FYNNEI. The CDR3 contains 14 residues. Trimming left V 9 bases short and J 9 bases short, with 23 bases between. For the CDR3, the DNA is TGTGCCAGTAGACTGAAATTGTCAGGGGAAAGCTACACCTTC. This encodes CASRLKLSGESYTF.

The chain is built from TRBV7-9 and TRBJ2-1, with D unresolved. Trimming pared 3 bases from V and 5 bases from J, leaving 8 bases between. Germline values: CDR1 SEHNR, CDR2 FQNEAQ (reference sequence). This CDR3 contains 13 residues. Written as DNA, the CDR3 is TGTGCCAGCAGCTTGAGTGAGAACAATGAGCAGTTCTTC. This translates into CASSLSENNEQFF.

The chain has TRBV6-5 and TRBJ1-1; D is undetermined. From germline, CDR1 is MNHEY and CDR2 SVGAGI. Trimming left V 2 bases short and J 1 base short, with 11 bases between. The CDR3 is 15 residues long. The CDR3 bases are TGTGCCAGCAGTTACGGTTGGTCGGGGAACACTGAAGCTTTCTTT. Encoded protein: CASSYGWSGNTEAFF.

The table lists this clone with a count of one. The gene calls are TRBV5-1 and TRBJ1-1; TRBD1 is a possible D gene (5 bases). Trimming stripped 1 base from V and 3 bases from J, with 10 bases between. The CDR3 spans 14 residues. Per the germline V gene, CDR1 is SGHRS and CDR2 is YFSETQ. CDR3 loop: CASSLLSGHTEAFF. As DNA, the CDR3 is TGCGCCAGCAGCTTGTTGTCAGGGCACACTGAAGCTTTCTTT.

CDR3 sequence: CASSRGLSYEQYF. Written as DNA, the CDR3 is TGTGCCAGCAGTCGCGGGTTATCCTACGAGCAGTACTTC. The chain joins TRBV28 to TRBJ2-7; D is possibly TRBD2 (5 bases). Germline V CDR1 and CDR2: MDHEN, SYDVKM. The CDR3 loop spans 13 amino acids. V was clipped by 5 bases and J by 1 base, with 9 bases between them.

This chain connects TRBV18 to TRBJ1-2; D ambiguous. V was cut by 3 bases and J by 2 bases, with 7 bases left in between. The CDR3 is made up of 13 amino acids. In germline, CDR1 is KGHSH, CDR2 LQKENI. The CDR3 DNA sequence: TGTGCCAGCTCACCGGGAGACAACTATGGCTACACCTTC. Its protein product is CASSPGDNYGYTF.

This chain connects TRBV25-1 to TRBJ1-2, with 8 bases matching TRBD1. This CDR3 contains 15 residues. From germline, CDR1 is MGHDK and CDR2 SYGVNS. V shed 1 base, J shed 4 bases, and the junction held 5 bases outside the gene matches. CDR3 nucleotides: TGTGCCAGCAGTGAATCGACAGGGGATAGCTATGGCTACACCTTC. Its translation is CASSESTGDSYGYTF.

This clone was seen a single time. The J gene is TRBJ2-1, the V gene TRBV2, with TRBD2 matching 7 bases. Germline-derived CDR1 and CDR2 are SNHLY and FYNNEI. V dropped 6 bases and J dropped 4; count of bases not matched to a gene: 9. This CDR3 spans 15 amino acids. CDR3 sequence: CASRGARERYNEQFF. Written as DNA, the CDR3 is TGTGCCAGCAGGGGTGCGCGGGAGCGGTACAATGAGCAGTTCTTC.

This clone was detected only once. The V call is TRBV20-1, the J call TRBJ1-2, with D tentatively TRBD1 (5 bases). The germline V gene has CDR1 DFQATT and CDR2 SNEGSKA (reference sequence). Trimming shortened V by 2 bases and J by 12 bases, and 13 bases separated the two germline ends. The CDR3 is 11 residues long. The DNA of the CDR3 is TGCAGTGCTAGATGGATCTGGGGCGACACCTTC. It specifies CSARWIWGDTF.

The rearrangement links TRBV5-4 to TRBJ1-1; maybe TRBD1 (5 bases). The V and J ends lost 7 bases and 4 bases respectively, with 14 bases between them. The CDR3 covers 13 residues. CDR1 SGHNT and CDR2 YYREEE come from the germline V gene (reference sequence). The CDR3 sequence is CASGQGAGTEAFF. The DNA of the CDR3 is TGTGCCAGCGGTCAGGGAGCGGGCACTGAAGCTTTCTTT.

In this sample, this clone turned up once. The rearrangement joins TRBV11-2 to TRBJ2-7; TRBD2 aligns across 10 bases. The CDR3 contains 14 residues. Germline CDR1 reads SGHAT; CDR2 reads FQNNGV. The V gene end was trimmed by 1 base and the J gene end by 6 bases; junction bases not matched to a gene: 3. The DNA for the CDR3 is TGTGCCAGCAGCTTAGCCCGACTAGCGGGCGAGCAGTACTTC. Encoded protein: CASSLARLAGEQYF.

This chain connects TRBV20-1 to TRBJ2-7; maybe TRBD2 (6 bases). The CDR3 length is 11 residues. V was clipped by 0 bases and J by 6 bases, with 6 bases between them. From germline, CDR1 is DFQATT and CDR2 SNEGSKA (reference sequence). CDR3 nucleotides: TGCAGTGCTAGAGAGGGGGGCGAGCAGTACTTC. It codes for CSAREGGEQYF.

A few counts support this clone. This chain uses TRBV5-8 with TRBJ1-2; D gene ambiguous. Germline values: CDR1 SGHTS, CDR2 YDEGEE. Trimming pared 4 bases from V and 6 bases from J, leaving 10 bases between. This CDR3 comprises 12 residues. The CDR3 is CASSLGLDGYTF. The CDR3 DNA follows: TGTGCCAGCAGCCTTGGGCTGGATGGCTACACCTTC.

The V gene is TRBV11-2, the J gene TRBJ2-7, with 10 bases identical to TRBD2. Unmatched junction bases numbered 6, after V lost 2 bases and J lost 5 bases. The CDR3 is made up of 15 amino acids. CDR1 is SGHAT, CDR2 FQNNGV, per germline. This chain's CDR3 is CASSLSLAGVDEQYF. DNA for the CDR3: TGTGCCAGCAGCTTAAGTCTAGCGGGAGTGGACGAGCAGTACTTC.

V gene TRBV11-3 combines with J gene TRBJ2-3, with a possible D match to TRBD2 (5 bases). V was shortened by 1 base and J by 1 base, with 18 bases between the two germline ends. This CDR3 region has 18 residues. Germline V gene lookup returns CDR1 SGHNT and CDR2 YENEEA. The chain's CDR3 is CASSLVAGTGSRTDTQYF. Here the CDR3 DNA reads TGTGCCAGCAGCTTAGTCGCAGGAACGGGATCGCGCACAGATACGCAGTATTTT.

This clone came up a few times. The V call is TRBV28, the J call TRBJ2-7; no clear D gene. Germline V gives CDR1 MDHEN, CDR2 SYDVKM. The germline V and J ends were trimmed by 7 bases and 5 bases, with 6 bases remaining between them. The CDR3 loop spans 10 amino acids. The CDR3 DNA follows: TGTGCCAGCATGTCTAACGAGCAGTACTTC. It translates to CASMSNEQYF.

J is TRBJ1-3 and V is TRBV4-1; tentative D call: TRBD1 (6 bases). Germline values: CDR1 MGHRA, CDR2 YSYEKL. With 1 base removed from V and 0 bases from J, the gap between germline ends came to 10 bases. This CDR3 has 16 residues. The CDR3 reads CASSQGGRGSGNTIYF. The CDR3 DNA is TGCGCCAGCAGCCAAGGGGGCAGGGGCTCTGGAAACACCATATATTTT.

The V and J genes are TRBV6-4 and TRBJ1-6, with 7 bases lining up with TRBD1. CDR1 MRHNA and CDR2 SNTAGT come from the germline V gene. J lost 10 bases, V lost 0 bases, and 3 bases had no gene match. This CDR3 has 14 residues. The CDR3 DNA reads TGTGCCAGCAGTGACTCGACAGGGAGATCACCCCTCCACTTT. This translates into CASSDSTGRSPLHF.

This chain connects TRBV6-6 to TRBJ2-7; D possibly corresponds to TRBD1 (6 bases). Trimming took off 6 bases at V and 0 bases at J, with 12 bases between the two ends. Per the germline V gene, CDR1 is MNHNY and CDR2 is SVGAGI (reference sequence). This CDR3 has 14 amino acids. CDR3 protein: CASRPGQTSYEQYF. DNA of the CDR3: TGTGCCAGCAGACCTGGACAGACCTCCTACGAGCAGTACTTC.

The chain combines TRBV27 with TRBJ1-3; tentatively, D is TRBD1 (5 bases). CDR3 size: 15 residues. V lost 7 bases and J 4 bases, leaving 17 bases between the germline ends. In germline, CDR1 is MNHEY, CDR2 SMNVEV (reference sequence). CDR3 sequence: CASNPRVLRGNTIYF. The DNA for the CDR3 is TGTGCCAGCAACCCCAGGGTCTTGAGAGGAAACACCATATATTTT.